Below are 20 T cell receptor beta chains sequenced from a single sample in a study of memory CD4+ T cells and cytomegalovirus serostatus. The sort gate was single viable CD3+CD4+CD8-CD45RO+ cells for memory CD4+ T cells. Sequenced by immunoSEQ multiplex PCR; TCRdb stores in-frame clones only, minus some. The data hold some 67,000 clones, with 70% to 80% observed a single time. Specimen: memory CD4+ T cells from blood. The origin of the receptors is an adult in good health and CMV-seropositive.

The chain carries TRBV5-6 and TRBJ2-6; D possibly corresponds to TRBD2 (5 bases). The V and J ends lost 4 bases and 0 bases respectively, with 8 bases between them. CDR1 is SGHDT and CDR2 is YYEEEE in the germline V gene. The CDR3 is 15 residues long. CDR3 residues: CASSLDFSGANVLTF. CDR3 nucleotides: TGTGCCAGCAGCCTGGACTTCTCTGGGGCCAACGTCCTGACTTTC.

V gene TRBV2 combines with J gene TRBJ1-1; D perhaps matches TRBD1 (5 bases). Trimming removed 5 bases at V and 6 bases at J, with 13 bases between. Germline CDR1 reads SNHLY; CDR2 reads FYNNEI. The CDR3 is 13 residues long. The CDR3 bases are TGTGCCAGCAGTACCATGGGACGGCCTGAAGCTTTCTTT. Translated: CASSTMGRPEAFF.

The table lists this clone with a count of one. This chain uses TRBV7-3 with TRBJ2-3; 11 bases align to TRBD2. The CDR3 sequence is 15 residues long. The V gene end was trimmed by 2 bases and the J gene end by 8 bases; junction bases not matched to a gene: 6. The germline CDR1 and CDR2 sequences are SGHTA and FQGTGA. The CDR3: CASSLDSGGAGTQYF. CDR3 nucleotides: TGTGCCAGCAGCTTAGATAGCGGGGGGGCAGGTACGCAGTATTTT.

The V gene is TRBV11-3, the J gene TRBJ2-7; 9 positions match TRBD1. CDR1 SGHNT and CDR2 YENEEA come from the germline V gene. This CDR3 has 15 residues. V was pared by 1 base and J by 5 bases, with 6 bases of the junction left unmatched. CDR3 in DNA: TGTGCCAGCAGCTTAGGGACAGGGGACCCCGACGAGCAGTACTTC. It specifies CASSLGTGDPDEQYF.

This chain links TRBV9 with TRBJ1-4, with D unclear. Trimming shortened V by 0 bases and J by 0 bases, and 9 bases separated the two germline ends. Germline V lookup: CDR1 SGDLS, CDR2 YYNGEE. This CDR3 has 16 residues. CDR3 bases: TGTGCCAGCAGCGTAGGCCCGAGAGCAACTAATGAAAAACTGTTTTTT. Encoded protein: CASSVGPRATNEKLFF. The variable domain in full, with the rest retrieved from reference TRBV9 and TRBJ1-4, is DSGVTQTPKHLITATGQRVTLRCSPRSGDLSVYWYQQSLDQGLQFLIQYYNGEERAKGNILERFSAQQFPDLHSELNLSSLELGDSALYFCASSVGPRATNEKLFFGSGTQLSVL.

The rearrangement joins TRBV7-3 to TRBJ2-5; 8 bases line up with TRBD1. There are 15 residues in the CDR3. The V gene's germline CDR1 is SGHTA and CDR2 FQGTGA. The V gene end was trimmed by 4 bases and the J gene end by 4 bases; junction bases not matched to a gene: 8. Here the CDR3 DNA reads TGTGCCAGCAGCTCAGGGGGCAGGGGGCGAGAGACCCAGTACTTC. Translation gives CASSSGGRGRETQYF.

The chain couples TRBV6-6 to TRBJ1-1; TRBD1 aligns across 8 bases. Trimming cost V 8 bases and J 5 bases; bases outside gene matches: 4. Germline V gene sequence: CDR1 MNHNY, CDR2 SVGAGI (reference sequence). The CDR3 contains 12 residues. Here the CDR3 DNA reads TGTGCCAGCCAGGGGGCGAGTACTGAAGCTTTCTTT. It yields the protein CASQGASTEAFF.

The chain recombines TRBV29-1 with TRBJ2-7; 11 bases fit TRBD2. Germline assignment: CDR1 SQVTM and CDR2 ANQGSEA. V was pared by 6 bases and J by 7 bases, with 11 bases of the junction left unmatched. The CDR3 has 14 residues. The CDR3 sequence is CSVGDGTSGTEQYF. The CDR3 nucleotides read TGCAGCGTGGGGGACGGGACTAGCGGTACTGAGCAGTACTTC.

The rearrangement links TRBV5-8 to TRBJ2-7; tentative D call: TRBD1 (6 bases). This CDR3 region has 13 residues. Between the trimmed V and J ends, which lost 5 bases and 2 bases, there was a span of 11 bases. Germline assignment: CDR1 SGHTS and CDR2 YDEGEE. CDR3 nucleotides: TGTGCCAGCAGTACACCAGGGGCCTACGAGCAGTACTTC. This codes for CASSTPGAYEQYF. Full variable domain (outside the CDR3, taken from reference TRBV5-8 and TRBJ2-7): EAGVTQSPTHLIKTRGQQATLRCSPISGHTSVYWYQQALGLGLQFLLWYDEGEERNRGNFPPRFSGRQFPNYSSELNVNALELEDSALYLCASSTPGAYEQYFGPGTRLTVT.

The chain has TRBV29-1 and TRBJ2-3; 7 nucleotides agree with TRBD2. Germline assignment: CDR1 SQVTM and CDR2 ANQGSEA. The length of the CDR3 is 14 residues. J gave up 1 base and V 6 bases, and 7 bases lay outside the gene matches. CDR3 nucleotide sequence: TGCAGCGTCCTACAGCGGGATCGCACAGATACGCAGTATTTT. Translated: CSVLQRDRTDTQYF.

The chain employs TRBV28 and TRBJ1-5; D gene uncertain. The CDR3 runs 12 residues. V lost 6 bases and J lost 7, with 10 bases in between. The germline V gene encodes CDR1 MDHEN and CDR2 SYDVKM. This CDR3 reads CASSLREQPQHF. The DNA for the CDR3 is TGTGCCAGCAGCCTTAGGGAGCAGCCCCAGCATTTT.

This chain connects TRBV5-1 to TRBJ2-2; TRBD2 agrees at 7 bases. CDR1 is SGHRS, CDR2 YFSETQ, per germline. CDR3 length: 17 residues. The junction had 13 bases not matched to a gene; V was cut back by 7 bases and J by 1 base. CDR3 amino acids: CASGRNLAGVNTGELFF. DNA of the CDR3: TGCGCCAGCGGGCGCAATTTGGCGGGGGTGAACACCGGGGAGCTGTTTTTT.

This clone was seen just once. V usage is TRBV7-3 and J usage is TRBJ2-3, with D possibly TRBD1 on 5 matching bases. Trimming removed 2 bases from V and 3 bases from J, with 18 bases in between. Germline V gives CDR1 SGHTA, CDR2 FQGTGA. The CDR3 runs 17 residues. Here the CDR3 reads CASSLSGGADGTDTQYF. As DNA, the CDR3 is TGTGCCAGCAGCTTATCTGGTGGGGCGGACGGAACAGATACGCAGTATTTT.

The V call is TRBV29-1, the J call TRBJ2-7; D is perhaps TRBD2 (6 bases). V lost 7 bases and J lost 2, with 15 bases in between. Germline lookup yields CDR1 SQVTM and CDR2 ANQGSEA. CDR3 length: 13 residues. In DNA, the CDR3 is TGCAGCGCTCTGGCGGGGACGCCCTACGAGCAGTACTTC. Protein: CSALAGTPYEQYF.

J is TRBJ2-7 and V is TRBV5-6; D not resolved. The CDR3 length is 15 residues. Trimming removed 2 bases at V and 3 bases at J, with 15 bases between. Per germline, CDR1 SGHDT and CDR2 YYEEEE. The CDR3 reads CASSFYGRLLYEQYF. The DNA of the CDR3 is TGTGCCAGCAGCTTCTATGGCAGACTTCTCTACGAGCAGTACTTC.

V usage is TRBV4-1 and J usage is TRBJ1-4; possibly TRBD1 for D (6 bases). Trimming pared 4 bases from V and 6 bases from J, leaving 15 bases between. CDR1 and CDR2 (germline): MGHRA, YSYEKL. The CDR3 runs 15 residues. CDR3 nucleotide sequence: TGCGCCAGCAGCCCCCGGAAGGGGGTAGATGAAAAACTGTTTTTT. This gives the protein CASSPRKGVDEKLFF.

This chain links TRBV5-6 with TRBJ2-2, with TRBD1 identical over 7 bases. This CDR3 has 16 residues. With V trimmed by 0 bases and J by 5 bases, 7 bases remained unmatched. The V gene's germline CDR1 is SGHDT and CDR2 YYEEEE. The DNA of the CDR3 is TGTGCCAGCAGCTTGGAGGGGGCTATGATAACCGGGGAGCTGTTTTTT. It specifies CASSLEGAMITGELFF.

The V gene is TRBV19, the J gene TRBJ1-6, with D maybe TRBD1 (6 bases). Trimming pared 6 bases from V and 7 bases from J, leaving 10 bases between. This CDR3 spans 13 amino acids. Germline-derived CDR1 and CDR2 are LNHDA and SQIVND (reference sequence). Here the CDR3 reads CASSYRVNSPLHF. In nucleotides, the CDR3 is TGTGCCAGTAGCTACAGGGTAAATTCACCCCTCCACTTT.

The genes are TRBV2 and TRBJ2-7, with a possible D match to TRBD1 (5 bases). The CDR3 extends over 12 amino acids. The V end lost 3 bases, the J end lost 8 bases, and 11 bases lay between the germline ends. In germline, CDR1 is SNHLY, CDR2 FYNNEI. CDR3 amino acids: CASSEEGAKQYF. CDR3 coding DNA: TGTGCCAGCAGTGAGGAAGGGGCCAAGCAGTACTTC. The complete variable domain, with remaining parts taken from reference TRBV2 and TRBJ2-7, reads EPEVTQTPSHQVTQMGQEVILRCVPISNHLYFYWYRQILGQKVEFLVSFYNNEISEKSEIFDDQFSVERPDGSNFTLKIRSTKLEDSAMYFCASSEEGAKQYFGPGTRLTVT.

This sequence joins TRBV5-1 and TRBJ2-7; D gene unclear. V lost 4 bases, J lost 2 bases, and 13 bases lay in between. This CDR3 contains 14 residues. CDR1 and CDR2 (germline): SGHRS, YFSETQ. The chain's CDR3 is CASSPTTVTYEQYF. CDR3 coding DNA: TGCGCCAGCAGCCCCACAACAGTTACCTACGAGCAGTACTTC.